Listed below are T cell receptor beta chains from one sample, sequenced in a study of T cell responses to AZD1222 COVID-19 vaccine. Clones were sequenced by immunoSEQ multiplex PCR, and TCRdb holds only the in-frame ones, with some missing. The sample contains some 120,000 clones, 92% of which appear only once. Specimen: peripheral blood, collected on day 0 of AZD1222 vaccination. Source of these receptors: an adult in good health. Each CDR3 is given with its conserved first and last residue. The D gene is left open where the match is weak. Size tells how often a clone was seen (once, few, many) or the class of an expanded clone, and some rows leave it out.

V gene	J gene	D gene	clone size	CDR3 protein	CDR3 DNA
TRBV6-1	TRBJ2-1	NA	NA	CASSEARVIRYNEQFF	TGTGCCAGCAGTGAAGCGAGGGTAATACGCTACAATGAGCAGTTCTTC
TRBV2	TRBJ2-7	NA	NA	CASSYSYEQYF	TGTGCCAGCAGTTACTCCTACGAGCAGTACTTC
TRBV19	TRBJ2-1	TRBD2	NA	CASTTTPGLAGEGEQFF	TGTGCCAGTACCACTACCCCGGGACTAGCGGGAGAAGGTGAGCAGTTCTTC
TRBV30	TRBJ2-2	NA	few	CAWSVPTGELFF	TGTGCCTGGAGTGTACCCACCGGGGAGCTGTTTTTT
TRBV6-1	TRBJ2-7	TRBD2	NA	CASSASPTSGGSYEQYF	TGTGCCAGCAGTGCCTCGCCCACTAGCGGGGGCTCCTACGAGCAGTACTTC
TRBV5-6	TRBJ1-6	NA	NA	CASSLFDRSPLHF	TGTGCCAGCAGCTTGTTCGACAGGTCACCCCTCCACTTT
TRBV2	TRBJ2-7	TRBD2	NA	CASSDHRRLAGTYEQYF	TGTGCCAGCAGTGACCATCGGCGACTAGCGGGGACCTACGAGCAGTACTTC
TRBV2	TRBJ1-5	NA	NA	CASSRDGGNQPQHF	TGTGCCAGCAGTAGGGACGGAGGGAATCAGCCCCAGCATTTT
TRBV5-4	TRBJ1-5	NA	NA	CASSRDRNQPQHF	TGTGCCAGCAGCCGAGACAGGAATCAGCCCCAGCATTTT
TRBV7-8	TRBJ2-7	NA	once	CASSFFDLSTYEQYF	TGTGCCAGCAGCTTTTTCGACTTGTCAACCTACGAGCAGTACTTC
TRBV7-3	TRBJ2-3	NA	NA	CASSLGRDKTDTQYF	TGTGCCAGCAGCTTAGGGCGGGATAAGACAGATACGCAGTATTTT
TRBV9	TRBJ2-7	NA	NA	CASSVDSFSYEQYF	TGTGCCAGCAGCGTGGACTCCTTCTCCTACGAGCAGTACTTC
TRBV7-2	TRBJ1-5	NA	NA	CASSPYMGVPYHF	TGTGCCAGCAGCCCTTACATGGGGGTCCCTTATCATTTT
TRBV15	TRBJ2-4	NA	NA	CATSRYAMTLNIQYF	TGTGCCACCAGCAGATATGCGATGACCCTAAACATTCAGTACTTC
TRBV5-4	TRBJ1-1	NA	NA	CASTQGGENTEAFF	TGTGCCAGCACCCAAGGGGGGGAAAACACTGAAGCTTTCTTT
TRBV5-1	TRBJ1-5	TRBD1	NA	CASSPGTGINQPQHF	TGCGCCAGCAGCCCAGGGACAGGGATAAATCAGCCCCAGCATTTT
TRBV5-4	TRBJ1-2	NA	NA	CASSLSGQSKYGYTF	TGTGCCAGCAGCTTATCCGGACAGTCCAAATATGGCTACACCTTC
TRBV14	TRBJ2-1	NA	NA	CASSRQKTSYNEQFF	TGTGCCAGCAGCCGCCAAAAGACATCCTACAATGAGCAGTTCTTC
TRBV19	TRBJ1-2	TRBD1	NA	CASKQGDHGYTF	TGTGCCAGTAAACAGGGGGACCATGGCTACACCTTC
TRBV5-4	TRBJ1-2	NA	NA	CASSPRRDYGYTF	TGTGCCAGCAGCCCCCGAAGGGACTATGGCTACACCTTC
TRBV5-1	TRBJ2-7	NA	NA	CASSHEDRSRYYEQYF	TGCGCCAGCAGCCACGAGGACCGGAGCAGGTACTACGAGCAGTACTTC
TRBV5-1	TRBJ1-4	NA	NA	CASSLGQVAEKLFF	TGCGCCAGCAGCTTGGGACAGGTGGCAGAAAAACTGTTTTTT
TRBV5-1	TRBJ1-4	NA	NA	CASSFSGPGEKLFF	TGCGCCAGCAGCTTTTCAGGCCCGGGCGAAAAACTGTTTTTT
TRBV4-1	TRBJ2-5	NA	once	CASSQDLQGRTQYF	TGCGCCAGCAGCCAAGACCTTCAGGGTAGGACCCAGTACTTC
TRBV24-1	TRBJ2-2	NA	NA	CATSDKTFTGELFF	TGTGCCACCAGTGACAAAACCTTCACCGGGGAGCTGTTTTTT
TRBV18	TRBJ1-2	TRBD1	NA	CASSLIGQAYGYTF	TGTGCCAGCTCACTCATTGGACAGGCGTATGGCTACACCTTC
TRBV15	TRBJ2-7	NA	NA	CATSTGATRVLDEQYF	TGTGCCACCAGCACAGGGGCTACGCGAGTCTTGGACGAGCAGTACTTC
TRBV5-4	TRBJ1-1	TRBD1	NA	CASSLVQGGTEAFF	TGTGCCAGCAGCTTGGTCCAGGGGGGCACTGAAGCTTTCTTT
TRBV5-1	TRBJ2-7	NA	NA	CASSLGRSGYEQYF	TGCGCCAGCAGCTTGGGACGGTCTGGCTACGAGCAGTACTTC
TRBV30	TRBJ1-3	NA	NA	CAWSNVFSGNTIYF	TGTGCCTGGAGTAACGTGTTCTCTGGAAACACCATATATTTT
TRBV10-3	TRBJ1-2	NA	NA	CAINLSPGSPKSGYTF	TGTGCCATCAATTTGTCCCCCGGGAGCCCGAAGTCTGGCTACACCTTC
TRBV18	TRBJ2-1	NA	NA	CASSPVSGVSYNEQFF	TGTGCCAGCTCACCCGTTTCGGGCGTGTCCTACAATGAGCAGTTCTTC
TRBV6-4	TRBJ2-5	NA	few	CASSDSPGGMETQYF	TGTGCCAGCAGTGACTCGCCAGGAGGGATGGAGACCCAGTACTTC
TRBV4-1	TRBJ2-7	TRBD2	NA	CASSHGPSGAYEQYF	TGCGCCAGCAGCCATGGCCCTAGCGGGGCCTACGAGCAGTACTTC
TRBV5-4	TRBJ2-5	NA	NA	CASSLAECLQDQETQYF	TGTGCCAGCAGCTTGGCCGAGTGCCTACAGGACCAAGAGACCCAGTACTTC
TRBV4-1	TRBJ2-7	NA	NA	CASSQVWVSYEQYF	TGCGCCAGCAGCCAAGTCTGGGTATCCTACGAGCAGTACTTC
TRBV5-1	TRBJ2-7	NA	NA	CASSLGPGGSYEQYF	TGCGCCAGCAGCTTGGGACCTGGGGGCTCCTACGAGCAGTACTTC
TRBV3-1/TRBV3-2	TRBJ2-1	NA	NA	CASSPAGSGNEQFF	TGTGCCAGCAGCCCCGCGGGGTCCGGCAATGAGCAGTTCTTC
TRBV27	TRBJ2-5	NA	NA	CASRISGQETQYF	TGTGCCAGCAGAATTAGCGGTCAAGAGACCCAGTACTTC
TRBV9	TRBJ2-1	NA	NA	CASSVGGGDNEQFF	TGTGCCAGCAGCGTAGGAGGGGGGGACAATGAGCAGTTCTTC
TRBV6-1	TRBJ1-4	NA	once	CASSERGRYEKLFF	TGTGCCAGCAGTGAGCGGGGAAGGTATGAAAAACTGTTTTTT
TRBV30	TRBJ1-2	NA	NA	CAWSVQVDYGYTF	TGTGCCTGGAGTGTACAGGTAGACTATGGCTACACCTTC
TRBV28	TRBJ2-7	TRBD1	NA	CASSLRQGRKYF	TGTGCCAGCAGTTTACGACAGGGAAGGAAGTACTTC